This T cell receptor beta chain was recovered during a study of Graves' ophthalmopathy and Graves' hyperthyroidism (dated by TCRdb to the late 2010s). Regarding the research as a whole: Peripheral blood was collected before any treatment was given, at the time of initial diagnosis. To tell Graves' ophthalmopathy apart from Graves' hyperthyroidism, and to predict which patients would progress to ophthalmopathy, the study relied on TCR beta repertoire signatures. In total, approximately 130 blood samples were TCR-sequenced: fewer than 50 ophthalmopathy, some 75 hyperthyroidism and around 17 hyperthyroidism-to-ophthalmopathy patients. To explore V-J signatures that distinguish ophthalmopathy from hyperthyroidism, a discovery set of 90 to 100 patients was enrolled, made up of around 40 with ophthalmopathy and 57 with stable hyperthyroidism. For independent validation, a separate cohort was made up of around 18 hyperthyroidism patients plus 17 patients who later progressed from hyperthyroidism to ophthalmopathy. In more than five hyperthyroidism patients, the T-cell repertoires found in thyroid tissue were compared with those found in blood. Following sampling, methimazole starting at 30 mg daily was administered to hyperthyroidism patients, and high-dose intravenous methylprednisolone was administered to ophthalmopathy patients. The approximately 97 discovery patients were randomly divided into training and test sets at a 7:3 ratio.

What the authors observed across the whole study: In validation, the model predicted ophthalmopathy progression with about 71% sensitivity and 72.22% specificity; some 13 predicted patients were CT-confirmed with GO in a median of approximately 6.5 months. No statistical method was used to set the sample size in advance, and the investigators knew which group each participant was assigned to. Most of the expanded thyroid clonotypes with a frequency above 0.001 were also detected in blood, and it was suggested that the thyroid immune response may be reflected by blood repertoires. In cross-validation, the 13-signature model distinguished ophthalmopathy from stable hyperthyroidism with just over 85% sensitivity and about 81% specificity, while in the test set the corresponding values were about 79% and 69%.

TCR beta CDR3 regions were amplified from RNA transcripts for repertoire sequencing. HTBI primers and the Qiagen OneStep RT-PCR kit were used in a first-round RT-PCR, which was followed by a second-round multiplex PCR, size selection and purification. The libraries underwent paired-end sequencing with 100 bp reads on an Illumina HiSeq2000. The paper's data handling went like this. SOAPnuke was used to process the reads, removing any read that contained adapters or uncalled bases, had a mean Phred below 15, or lacked an exact match to the constant primer or identifier. COPE v1.2.5 was used to merge the high-quality paired reads. Unique nucleotide sequences were defined as clonotypes and aligned to IMGT TRB V, D and J references using MiTCR v1.1. Only V-J combinations with frequency above 0.0001 were analysed, covering more than 99% of repertoires. For each V-J combination, a TCR clonal expansion and chaos score was defined as F50 clonal expansion divided by the chaos observed in the TCRdist matrix. Features were reduced by Welch's t-statistics and random forest to roughly 14 V-J combinations, which fed a naive Bayes classifier. The similarity between thyroid and blood repertoires was quantified using the Morisita-Horn index. Using fastp at Q25 and MiXCR, TCRdb reprocessed the public reads and kept productive beta chains. Each entry is one CDR3 protein sequence, shown with its most common DNA and genes. The V and J calls were not made by the authors but by TCRdb's processing. The sample records roughly 160,000 distinct CDR3 sequences, about 40% of which are singletons. The ten largest make up under 6.5% of the sample.

CDR1 DFQATT and CDR2 SNEGSKA were looked up in the germline V gene (reference sequence). Trimming removed 5 bases from V and 4 bases from J, leaving 11 bases between the germline ends. The CDR3 runs 13 amino acids, cysteine and phenylalanine included. Just CDR3 DNA is preserved here, 39 bases in frame from base 1. Note on this clonotype: This clone's antigen is unknown. Per-base qualities were not stored, and no clone one base away is much larger.

Ophthalmopathy patients were characterized by moderately to severely active disease, a Clinical Activity Score of at least 3, a NOSPECS grade of at least 4, and a disease duration under 3 months. Patients were excluded if they had other autoimmune diseases, uncontrolled infections, pregnancy or lactation. Diagnosis relied on clinical symptoms, serum thyroxine, TRAb, thyroid ultrasound and orbital computed tomography. PBMCs were isolated from 10 ml of fresh peripheral blood by Ficoll-Paque density gradient centrifugation. Total RNA was extracted using Trizol reagent, and RNA quality was checked on an Agilent 2100 Bioanalyzer.

The rearrangement joined TRBV20-1 to TRBJ2-2; the D region may be TRBD1 or TRBD2, each matching 6 bases equally. This TCR came from a woman in her forties with Graves' ophthalmopathy. Donor details come from another sample of the same person, matched by shared clones. Sequencing was done on a sample of peripheral blood. The DNA reads as follows: TGCAGTGCTCCGAAGGGGGGCACCGGGGAGCTGTTTTTT. Protein translation: CSAPKGGTGELFF.